The next 14 T cell receptor beta chains were all read from a single sample in a study of early stage breast cancer tumors. Only in-frame clones appear in the TCRdb table, and some are missing; sequencing was by immunoSEQ multiplex PCR. The sample holds about 11,000 clones, 70% to 80% seen once. The sample was breast tumor tissue. The receptor set was obtained from a person between 35 and 49 years old with breast cancer.

V and J are TRBV9 and TRBJ1-2; no definite D call. From germline, CDR1 is SGDLS and CDR2 YYNGEE. The CDR3 spans 16 residues. Trimming cost V 0 bases and J 0 bases, with 12 bases left between them. The CDR3 reads CASSVGNGNPNYGYTF. CDR3 bases: TGTGCCAGCAGCGTAGGAAACGGGAACCCTAACTATGGCTACACCTTC. The entire variable domain, with the rest obtained from reference TRBV9 and TRBJ1-2, is as follows: DSGVTQTPKHLITATGQRVTLRCSPRSGDLSVYWYQQSLDQGLQFLIQYYNGEERAKGNILERFSAQQFPDLHSELNLSSLELGDSALYFCASSVGNGNPNYGYTFGSGTRLTVV.

This chain links TRBV19 with TRBJ1-5; tentative D call: TRBD1 (6 bases). V dropped 1 base and J dropped 4 bases, with 14 bases sitting between them. The CDR3 extends over 16 amino acids. Germline V lookup: CDR1 LNHDA, CDR2 SQIVND (reference sequence). CDR3 coding DNA: TGTGCCAGTAGTATAGCCGGGGGCCGAGGGAATCAGCCCCAGCATTTT. This gives the protein CASSIAGGRGNQPQHF.

For the CDR3, the DNA is TGTGCCAGCAGCCCCAGCGGGAGTGAAGAGCAGTACTTC. Protein: CASSPSGSEEQYF. The chain carries TRBV7-6 and TRBJ2-7; 8 nucleotides match TRBD2. The V gene end was trimmed by 5 bases and the J gene end by 7 bases; junction bases not matched to a gene: 7. This CDR3 comprises 13 residues. CDR1 is SGHVS, CDR2 FNYEAQ, per germline.

V gene TRBV21-1 combines with J gene TRBJ2-7. TRBV21-1 is classified as a pseudogene. The CDR3 runs 11 residues. The CDR3 region is CASSGCSEQYF. CDR3 in DNA: TGTGCCAGCAGCGGGTGCTCCGAGCAGTACTTC.

This clone was found a few times. V and J are TRBV14 and TRBJ1-2; TRBD1 aligns across 8 bases. The V and J ends lost 4 bases and 3 bases, in that order; junction bases with no gene match: 4. Germline V gene data show CDR1 as SGHDN and CDR2 as FVKESK. The CDR3 runs to 14 residues. DNA for the CDR3: TGTGCCAGCAGCCCTGGGACAGGCCACTATGGCTACACCTTC. Translation gives CASSPGTGHYGYTF.

This chain connects TRBV30 to TRBJ1-4; weak D call: TRBD1 (5 bases). Trimming stripped 0 bases from V and 0 bases from J, with 11 bases between. Germline CDR1 GTSNPN, CDR2 SVGIG (reference sequence). CDR3 length: 16 residues. The CDR3: CAWSVQGTATNEKLFF. The CDR3, as DNA: TGTGCCTGGAGTGTTCAGGGTACCGCAACTAATGAAAAACTGTTTTTT.

V is TRBV7-9 and J is TRBJ2-1; 7 bases match TRBD2. CDR1 and CDR2 (germline): SEHNR, FQNEAQ (reference sequence). V lost 2 bases to trimming and J lost 4 bases; unmatched junction nucleotides: 8. The CDR3 loop spans 16 amino acids. Here the CDR3 reads CASSLSGAPAYNEQFF. The CDR3 region has the DNA TGTGCCAGCAGCTTAAGCGGGGCCCCCGCTTACAATGAGCAGTTCTTC.

The chain recombines TRBV6-5 with TRBJ2-7; D is perhaps TRBD1 or TRBD2 (5 bases each). Germline lookup yields CDR1 MNHEY and CDR2 SVGAGI. Deletions cut 0 bases from V and 1 base from J, with 10 bases between. This CDR3 spans 15 amino acids. CDR3 in DNA: TGTGCCAGCAGTTACTCGAGGGGATATTCCTACGAGCAGTACTTC. It encodes CASSYSRGYSYEQYF.

This clone was counted only a few times. CDR3 region: CASKVNYGYTF. CDR3 nucleotides: TGTGCCAGCAAAGTGAACTATGGCTACACCTTC. The chain recombines TRBV27 with TRBJ1-2; D uncertain. The V gene's germline CDR1 is MNHEY and CDR2 SMNVEV (reference sequence). CDR3 length equals 11 residues. Between the trimmed V and J ends, which lost 7 bases and 2 bases, there was a span of 5 bases.

This clone was found a few times. V is TRBV19 and J is TRBJ1-5; the match to TRBD1 covers 9 bases. The germline V gene encodes CDR1 LNHDA and CDR2 SQIVND (reference sequence). Trimming removed 6 bases from V and 6 bases from J; junction bases left unmatched: 3. CDR3 length: 13 residues. Here the CDR3 reads CASRDRGSQPQHF. CDR3 sequence (DNA): TGTGCCAGTAGAGACAGGGGGAGTCAGCCCCAGCATTTT.

J is TRBJ2-2 and V is TRBV7-6; D call uncertain. Germline V gene sequence: CDR1 SGHVS, CDR2 FNYEAQ. The CDR3 contains 17 residues. The V end was cut by 2 bases, the J end by 6 bases, with 19 bases between. The CDR3 DNA reads as TGTGCCAGCAGCTTAAGTTCTGGAGCCTACTCCGCCGGGGAGCTGTTTTTT. This translates into CASSLSSGAYSAGELFF. The entire variable domain, with the rest obtained from reference TRBV7-6 and TRBJ2-2, is as follows: GAGVSQSPRYKVTKRGQDVALRCDPISGHVSLYWYRQALGQGPEFLTYFNYEAQQDKSGLPNDRFSAERPEGSISTLTIQRTEQRDSAMYRCASSLSSGAYSAGELFFGEGSRLTVL.

Only one count was recorded for this clone. The chain uses TRBV19 and TRBJ1-5, with 11 bases matching TRBD1. The trim removed 5 bases at V and 6 bases at J, leaving 9 bases unmatched. The germline V gene encodes CDR1 LNHDA and CDR2 SQIVND (reference sequence). CDR3 length: 16 residues. This CDR3 reads CASSPRDRGESQPQHF. The CDR3 DNA reads as TGTGCCAGTAGTCCCCGGGACAGGGGGGAGAGTCAGCCCCAGCATTTT.

The chain recombines TRBV5-1 with TRBJ2-3, with TRBD2 matching 14 bases. This CDR3 is built from 17 residues. V gave up 0 bases and J gave up 3 bases; unmatched junction bases: 3. From germline, CDR1 is SGHRS and CDR2 YFSETQ. CDR3 amino acids: CASSLGTSGRTTDTQYF. The CDR3 DNA is TGCGCCAGCAGCTTGGGGACTAGCGGGAGGACGACAGATACGCAGTATTTT.

The chain uses TRBV30 and TRBJ1-4, with D maybe TRBD1 (5 bases). Germline CDR1 is GTSNPN and CDR2 is SVGIG (reference sequence). V gave up 1 base and J gave up 4 bases, with 16 bases separating them. The CDR3 has 16 amino acids. As DNA, the CDR3 is TGTGCCTGGAGTGCCTCTGCAGGGTGGGATAATGAAAAACTGTTTTTT. Translated, it gives CAWSASAGWDNEKLFF.